This T cell receptor beta chain stems from a study of control samples from healthy donors and cancer patients. Clones were read by immunoSEQ multiplex PCR, and TCRdb kept only the in-frame ones, dropping some. Seen here are 100,000 to 150,000 clones, approximately 92% observed once, and the top ten hold 0.58%. This CDR3 spans 15 amino acids. V shed 6 bases, J shed 5 bases, and the junction held 11 bases outside the gene matches. Germline-derived CDR1 and CDR2 are MNHEY and SMNVEV (reference sequence). Sequencing used PBMCs. The chain recombines TRBV27 with TRBJ2-5, with TRBD1 identical over 8 bases. The sequence derives from a man older than 75 with head and neck cancer. CDR3 sequence reads: CASSPDRARSETQYF. The CDR3 DNA follows: TGTGCCAGCAGCCCGGACAGGGCACGATCCGAGACCCAGTACTTC.